These T cell receptor beta chains were read from a single sample in a study of blood T cell repertoires in COVID-19. Method: immunoSEQ multiplex PCR; TCRdb's copy keeps in-frame clones and lacks some. Of under 400,000 clones in the sample, about nine tenths were seen once. Sequenced sample: PBMCs or T cells enriched from blood (not recorded which). The receptor source for this set is a woman aged 25-40 years who had been exposed to COVID-19. CDR3s include the opening cysteine and the closing phenylalanine or tryptophan. The D gene is left open where the match is weak. Clone size is given for some rows only: seen once, a few or many times, or a class if the clone is expanded.

d_gene	v_gene	abundance	j_gene	CDR3nt	CDR3aa
-	TRBV7-9	-	TRBJ2-5	TGTGCCAGCAGCTCCCTTAGGGCGGGGCACCAAGAGACCCAGTACTTC	CASSSLRAGHQETQYF
-	TRBV7-3	many	TRBJ2-7	TGTGCCAGCAGCTTAACGGCGGGGACAGCCGAGCAGTACTTC	CASSLTAGTAEQYF
TRBD1	TRBV19	-	TRBJ2-6	TGTGCCAGTAGTATAGCGAAGGGACAGCTCTCTGGGGCCAACGTCCTGACTTTC	CASSIAKGQLSGANVLTF
-	TRBV28	-	TRBJ2-7	TGTGCCAGCAGTCCCGTCAGCGGGTCCTCCTACGAGCAGTACTTC	CASSPVSGSSYEQYF
TRBD2	TRBV28	-	TRBJ2-3	TGTGCCAGCCCACCTAGCGGGAGGGCGACAGATACGCAGTATTTT	CASPPSGRATDTQYF
-	TRBV11-2	-	TRBJ1-2	TGTGCCAGCAGCCCAGGAATTGGTTCGAACTATGGCTACACCTTC	CASSPGIGSNYGYTF
TRBD2	TRBV5-1	-	TRBJ2-1	TGCGCCAGCAGCTCTAACCCACTAGCGGGAGGATACAATGAGCAGTTCTTC	CASSSNPLAGGYNEQFF
-	TRBV18	once	TRBJ1-1	TGTGCCAGCTCGATTAAGCAGGCCGACACTGAAGCTTTCTTT	CASSIKQADTEAFF
-	TRBV5-1	-	TRBJ1-1	TGCGCCAGCAAGGACAGTCTGAACACTGAAGCTTTCTTT	CASKDSLNTEAFF
-	TRBV18	-	TRBJ2-5	TGTGCCAGCTCCTATAATCAAGAGACCCAGTACTTC	CASSYNQETQYF
TRBD1	TRBV6-5	-	TRBJ2-2	TGTGCCAGCAGATCACAAACAGGGGGAACCGGGGAGCTGTTTTTT	CASRSQTGGTGELFF
TRBD2	TRBV19	-	TRBJ2-7	TGTGCCAGTAGTATCGGGAGGCGGGGCGAGCAGTACTTC	CASSIGRRGEQYF
TRBD2	TRBV2	-	TRBJ2-7	TGTGCCAGCAGATTAAGGGGAGGGGCCGGGACTAGCGGGAGGGCGGCCTACGAGCAGTACTTC	CASRLRGGAGTSGRAAYEQYF
-	TRBV5-3	-	TRBJ1-4	TGTGCCAGAAGCTTGGGGGGCAGGTGGGGAGAAAAACTGTTTTTT	CARSLGGRWGEKLFF
TRBD1	TRBV4-2	-	TRBJ2-7	TGTGCCAGCAGCCAAGATGAGGGGGCGTCAGCGTACGAGCAGTACTTC	CASSQDEGASAYEQYF